Listed below are T cell receptor beta chains from one sample, sequenced in a study of blood T cell repertoires in COVID-19. The method was immunoSEQ multiplex PCR; TCRdb's version includes in-frame clones alone and lacks a portion of them. The data contain some 670,000 clones, just under 90% of them singletons. The sample consisted of peripheral blood. Receptors originate from a woman younger than 30 with acute or convalescent COVID-19. CDR3s include the opening cysteine and the closing phenylalanine or tryptophan. A D gene is named only where the DNA matches it firmly. Size is omitted from some rows. Given values are once, few, many or a class for expanded clones.

>TRBJ1-2|TRBV2|TRBD1|NA
CASSPTGGYGYTF
TGTGCCAGCAGCCCGACAGGGGGCTATGGCTACACCTTC
>TRBJ1-6|TRBV7-2|TRBD1|few
CASSNRGSSYNSPLHF
TGTGCCAGCAGCAACAGGGGTAGCTCCTATAATTCACCCCTCCACTTT
>TRBJ2-6|TRBV15|NA|NA
CATSRVGDPGAGANVLTF
TGTGCCACCAGCAGAGTTGGCGACCCAGGGGCCGGGGCCAACGTCCTGACTTTC
>TRBJ2-2|TRBV4-2|TRBD2|NA
CASTRGGTNTGELFF
TGTGCCAGCACCCGGGGGGGCACCAACACCGGGGAGCTGTTTTTT
>TRBJ2-1|TRBV19|TRBD1|NA
CATAQGLYNEQFF
TGTGCCACTGCACAGGGGTTATACAATGAGCAGTTCTTC
>TRBJ1-2|TRBV28|TRBD1|NA
CASSSETPGQGGGYTF
TGTGCCAGCAGCTCGGAGACTCCGGGACAGGGGGGTGGCTACACCTTC
>TRBJ1-5|TRBV27|NA|NA
CATRTGNQPQHF
TGTGCCACTAGGACAGGCAATCAGCCCCAGCATTTT
>TRBJ1-5|TRBV3-1/TRBV3-2|TRBD1|NA
CASSRQGVQPQHF
TGTGCCAGCTCAAGACAGGGAGTACAGCCCCAGCATTTT
>TRBJ1-2|TRBV18|NA|NA
CASSPLQGFDYGYTF
TGTGCCAGCTCACCACTTCAGGGTTTCGACTATGGCTACACCTTC
>TRBJ2-5|TRBV18|NA|NA
CASSQTGPLATQYF
TGTGCCAGCTCACAAACAGGGCCCCTTGCGACCCAGTACTTC
>TRBJ2-1|TRBV7-6|TRBD2|NA
CASSPGVGGGSSYNEQFF
TGTGCCAGCAGCCCCGGAGTTGGGGGGGGGAGCTCCTACAATGAGCAGTTCTTC
>TRBJ2-1|TRBV5-1|TRBD2|NA
CASSLVAGAYNEQFF
TGCGCCAGCAGCTTGGTAGCGGGGGCGTACAATGAGCAGTTCTTC